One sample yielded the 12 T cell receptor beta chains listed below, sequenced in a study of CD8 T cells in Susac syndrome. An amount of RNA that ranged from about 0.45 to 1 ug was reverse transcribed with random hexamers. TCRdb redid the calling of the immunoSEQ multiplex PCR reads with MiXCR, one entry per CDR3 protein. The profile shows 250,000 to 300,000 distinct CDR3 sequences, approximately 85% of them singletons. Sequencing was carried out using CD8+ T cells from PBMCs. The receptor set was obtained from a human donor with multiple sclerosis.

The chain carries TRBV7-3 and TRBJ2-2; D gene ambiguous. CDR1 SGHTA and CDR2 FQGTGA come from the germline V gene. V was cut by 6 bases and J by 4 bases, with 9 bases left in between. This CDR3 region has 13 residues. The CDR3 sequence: CASRNVGTGELFF. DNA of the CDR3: TGTGCCAGCAGGAATGTGGGCACCGGGGAGCTGTTTTTT.

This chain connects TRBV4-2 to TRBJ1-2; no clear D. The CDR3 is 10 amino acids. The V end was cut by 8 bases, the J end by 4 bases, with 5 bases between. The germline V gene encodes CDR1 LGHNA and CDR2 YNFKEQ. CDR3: CASRAYGYTF. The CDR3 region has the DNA TGTGCCAGCCGGGCCTATGGCTACACCTTC.

DNA of the CDR3: TGTGCCAGCGGACAATCACAGGGGTATAGGGAGACCCAGTACTTC. This sequence encodes CASGQSQGYRETQYF. V is TRBV2 and J is TRBJ2-5; 7 bases match TRBD1. V trimming: 8 bases; J trimming: 5 bases; junction bases outside the gene matches: 14. Germline lookup yields CDR1 SNHLY and CDR2 FYNNEI. There are 15 residues in the CDR3. The whole variable domain, remainder taken from reference TRBV2 and TRBJ2-5, is EPEVTQTPSHQVTQMGQEVILRCVPISNHLYFYWYRQILGQKVEFLVSFYNNEISEKSEIFDDQFSVERPDGSNFTLKIRSTKLEDSAMYFCASGQSQGYRETQYFGPGTRLLVL.

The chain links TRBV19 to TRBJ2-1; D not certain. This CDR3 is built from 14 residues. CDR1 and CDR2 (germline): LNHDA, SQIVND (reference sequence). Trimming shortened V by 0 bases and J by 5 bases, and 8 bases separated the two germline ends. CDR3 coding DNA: TGTGCCAGTAGTATAGACCCAGGTAACAATGAGCAGTTCTTC. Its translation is CASSIDPGNNEQFF.

The CDR3 coding sequence is TGTGCCAGCAGTATGACAGGGAACTACGAGCAGTACTTC. Encoded protein: CASSMTGNYEQYF. The chain uses TRBV27 and TRBJ2-7; the match to TRBD1 covers 7 bases. This CDR3 spans 13 amino acids. The V gene's germline CDR1 is MNHEY and CDR2 SMNVEV (reference sequence). V was clipped by 5 bases and J by 3 bases; unmatched bases: 4.

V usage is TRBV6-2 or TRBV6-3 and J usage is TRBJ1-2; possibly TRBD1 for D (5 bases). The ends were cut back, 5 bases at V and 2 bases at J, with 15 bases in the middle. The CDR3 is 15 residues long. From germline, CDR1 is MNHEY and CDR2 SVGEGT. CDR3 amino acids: CASSQGPRLNYGYTF. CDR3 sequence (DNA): TGTGCCAGCAGTCAGGGACCCCGCCTGAACTATGGCTACACCTTC.

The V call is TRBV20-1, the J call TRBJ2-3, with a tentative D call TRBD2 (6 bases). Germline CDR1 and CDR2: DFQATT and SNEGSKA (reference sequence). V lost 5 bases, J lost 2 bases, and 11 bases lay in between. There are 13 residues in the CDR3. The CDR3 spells CSAPGGNTDTQYF. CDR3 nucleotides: TGCAGTGCTCCGGGCGGGAACACAGATACGCAGTATTTT.

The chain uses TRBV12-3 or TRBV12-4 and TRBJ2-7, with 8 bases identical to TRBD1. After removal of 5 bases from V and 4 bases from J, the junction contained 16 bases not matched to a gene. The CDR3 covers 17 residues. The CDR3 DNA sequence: TGTGCCAGCAGTCCAACCGGGACAGGTGGGGGGTTTTACGAGCAGTACTTC. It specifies CASSPTGTGGGFYEQYF.

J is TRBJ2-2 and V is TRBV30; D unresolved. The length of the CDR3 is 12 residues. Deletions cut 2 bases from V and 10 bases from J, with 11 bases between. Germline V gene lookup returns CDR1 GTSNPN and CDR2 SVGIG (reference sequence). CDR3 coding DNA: TGTGCCTGGAGTCGCACACCTAAGGAGCTGTTTTTT. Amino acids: CAWSRTPKELFF. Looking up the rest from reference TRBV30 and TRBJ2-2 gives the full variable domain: SQTIHQWPATLVQPVGSPLSLECTVEGTSNPNLYWYRQAAGRGLQLLFYSVGIGQISSEVPQNLSASRPQDRQFILSSKKLLLSDSGFYLCAWSRTPKELFFGEGSRLTVL.

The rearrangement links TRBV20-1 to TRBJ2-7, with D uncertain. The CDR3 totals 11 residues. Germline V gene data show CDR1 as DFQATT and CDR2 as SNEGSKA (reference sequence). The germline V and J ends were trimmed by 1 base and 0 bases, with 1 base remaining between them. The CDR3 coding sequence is TGCAGTGCTAGAGTCTCCTACGAGCAGTACTTC. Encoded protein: CSARVSYEQYF.

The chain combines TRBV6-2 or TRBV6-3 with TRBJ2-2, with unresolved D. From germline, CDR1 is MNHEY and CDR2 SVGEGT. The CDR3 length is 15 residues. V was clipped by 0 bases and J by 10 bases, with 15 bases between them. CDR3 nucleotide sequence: TGTGCCAGCAGTTACTCGATTTTCCAGGTCGAGGAGCTGTTTTTT. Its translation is CASSYSIFQVEELFF.

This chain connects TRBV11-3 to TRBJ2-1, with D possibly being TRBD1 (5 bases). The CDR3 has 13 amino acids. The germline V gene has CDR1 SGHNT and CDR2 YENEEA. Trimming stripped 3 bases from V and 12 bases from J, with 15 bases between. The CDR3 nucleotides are TGTGCCAGCAGCTTCCCAGGGTGGGAAGGGCAGTTCTTC. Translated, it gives CASSFPGWEGQFF.